This T cell receptor (beta chain) originates from a study of regulatory T cells in long-lasting Graves disease. The authors built TCR beta libraries using iRepertoire HTBI primers and Arm-PCR of CDR3 regions. Authors' data handling: In the combined samples, approximately 64 TRBV and 14 TRBJ segments were identified. Each CDR3 protein gets one entry after TCRdb re-called the multiplex PCR reads with MiXCR. TCRdb, not the original authors, processed these V and J calls. The table lists about 220,000 distinct CDR3 sequences, around 19% of them singletons. This clonotype was picked up many times. Germline CDR1 and CDR2: MDHEN and SYDVKM. This CDR3 is 16 amino acids long. V dropped 6 bases and J dropped 0; count of bases not matched to a gene: 7. Time point noted: newly diagnosed GD, antithyroid drugs for less than 3 months. Extracted PBMC RNA gave rise to the TCR library. The same sample was also studied in work on T cells in Graves' hyperthyroidism and ophthalmopathy. Per that study: The diagnoses drew upon clinical symptoms, serum thyroxine and TRAb, thyroid ultrasound and orbital computed tomography. In simple terms, a model built on 13 V-J features told ophthalmopathy apart from stable hyperthyroidism. The model identified upcoming ophthalmopathy a median 6.5 months ahead of onset.

This receptor was obtained from a woman aged 25-40 years with Graves disease. The sample here was peripheral blood mononuclear cells (PBMCs), taken at new diagnosis, from a patient treated with antithyroid drugs. V usage is TRBV28 and J usage is TRBJ1-3; TRBD1 matches at 8 bases. DNA of the CDR3: TGTGCCAGCAGATCAGGGGGCGAGGACTCTGGAAACACCATATATTTT. Encoded protein: CASRSGGEDSGNTIYF.